One and the same sample provided the 23 T cell receptor beta chains below, sequenced in a study of neurological immune-mediated disorders. TCRdb used MiXCR to reprocess the 5' RACE reads, holding one entry per CDR3 protein. The data contain about 74,000 distinct CDR3 sequences, around 5% of them singletons. The sequenced sample was PBMCs. Receptors originate from a man younger than 35 with multiple sclerosis.

In this sample, this clonotype turned up many times. CDR3 bases: TGTGCCATCAGATTGACTAGCTCCTACAATGAGCAGTTCTTC. It specifies CAIRLTSSYNEQFF. The V call is TRBV10-3, the J call TRBJ2-1, with a tentative D call TRBD2 (6 bases). Per the germline V gene, CDR1 is ENHRY and CDR2 is SYGVKD. There are 14 residues in the CDR3. V lost 6 bases, J lost 0 bases, and 9 bases lay in between.

This clonotype was counted ten times or more. The chain employs TRBV6-1 and TRBJ1-2; D might be TRBD1 (5 bases). The V gene's germline CDR1 is MNHNS and CDR2 SASEGT. This CDR3 is built from 13 residues. V was pared by 6 bases and J by 0 bases, with 8 bases between. The CDR3 region is CASSSGTNYGYTF. The CDR3 DNA reads as TGTGCCAGCAGCTCAGGGACTAACTATGGCTACACCTTC.

In the case of this clonotype: Without the conserved terminal phenylalanine or tryptophan, this CDR3 likely stems from a read error. This sequence joins TRBV9 and TRBJ1-3, with a tentative D call TRBD1 (5 bases). This CDR3 is built from 15 residues. The germline CDR1 and CDR2 sequences are SGDLS and YYNGEE. In DNA, the CDR3 is TGTGCCAGCAGCGCGGTCCAGGGCTCTGGAGACACCATATATAAT. Its translation: CASSAVQGSGDTIYN.

This clonotype was counted at least ten times. The chain carries TRBV20-1 and TRBJ2-2, with TRBD2 matching 8 bases. The CDR3 is made up of 14 amino acids. The germline V gene encodes CDR1 DFQATT and CDR2 SNEGSKA (reference sequence). The V and J ends lost 7 bases and 2 bases, in that order; junction bases with no gene match: 6. CDR3 bases: TGCAGTGTTCCAAGCGGGAGCAACACCGGGGAGCTGTTTTTT. It encodes CSVPSGSNTGELFF.

This clonotype turned up a few times. V is TRBV29-1 and J is TRBJ2-3; 9 positions agree with TRBD1. Per germline, CDR1 SQVTM and CDR2 ANQGSEA. V lost 5 bases to trimming and J lost 2 bases; unmatched junction nucleotides: 2. This CDR3 is 13 amino acids long. CDR3 amino acids: CSVRTGATDTQYF. CDR3 nucleotides: TGCAGCGTTCGGACAGGGGCCACAGATACGCAGTATTTT.

This clonotype was observed many times. The genes are TRBV5-1 and TRBJ2-3; TRBD2 matches 10 bases. Trimming cost V 0 bases and J 1 base; bases outside gene matches: 2. Germline lookup yields CDR1 SGHRS and CDR2 YFSETQ. This CDR3 is built from 16 residues. CDR3: CASSLAGTSGTDTQYF. DNA for the CDR3: TGCGCCAGCAGCTTGGCCGGGACTAGCGGCACAGATACGCAGTATTTT.

This clonotype occurred many times. The CDR3 DNA reads TGCAGTGCTTCTGGACTAGCGGACTACAATGAGCAGTTCTTC. As protein: CSASGLADYNEQFF. V usage is TRBV20-1 and J usage is TRBJ2-1, with TRBD2 matching 10 bases. The V and J ends lost 5 bases and 3 bases, in that order; junction bases with no gene match: 4. This CDR3 is 14 amino acids long. CDR1 is DFQATT and CDR2 is SNEGSKA in the germline V gene (reference sequence).

This clonotype was detected a few times. V usage is TRBV12-3 or TRBV12-4 and J usage is TRBJ2-7; possibly TRBD1 for D (6 bases). Deletions cut 4 bases from V and 6 bases from J, with 10 bases between. The CDR3 extends over 12 amino acids. The CDR3 coding sequence is TGTGCCAGCAGTTATACAGGGTCCGAGCAGTACTTC. It translates to CASSYTGSEQYF.

A note on this clonotype: The germline gene is not matched at one end of the junction; a read error may be the cause. The chain employs TRBV12-3 or TRBV12-4 and TRBJ2-6; the D call may be TRBD1 or TRBD2 (5 bases each). CDR3 size: 17 residues. The CDR3 region is CASSFMGWRTGTKVLTF. As DNA, the CDR3 is TGTGCCAGCAGTTTTATGGGGTGGAGGACTGGGACCAAAGTCCTGACTTTC.

The chain combines TRBV20-1 with TRBJ2-7, with 8 bases fitting TRBD2. CDR1 DFQATT and CDR2 SNEGSKA come from the germline V gene (reference sequence). The V gene end was trimmed by 4 bases and the J gene end by 0 bases; junction bases not matched to a gene: 5. The CDR3 is 14 residues long. CDR3 loop: CSATLAGPSYEQYF. CDR3 bases: TGCAGTGCTACCTTAGCGGGGCCCTCCTACGAGCAGTACTTC.

This clonotype occurred a few times. This chain connects TRBV7-6 to TRBJ2-3; D uncertain. Trimming cost V 1 base and J 4 bases, with 6 bases left between them. CDR1 is SGHVS and CDR2 is FNYEAQ in the germline V gene. This CDR3 has 13 amino acids. The CDR3 sequence is CASSLEIADTQYF. The CDR3 DNA reads as TGTGCCAGCAGCTTAGAGATCGCAGATACGCAGTATTTT. Together with reference TRBV7-6 and TRBJ2-3, the CDR3 gives the full variable domain: GAGVSQSPRYKVTKRGQDVALRCDPISGHVSLYWYRQALGQGPEFLTYFNYEAQQDKSGLPNDRFSAERPEGSISTLTIQRTEQRDSAMYRCASSLEIADTQYFGPGTRLTVL.

This clonotype was found once. Possible read error: a much larger clone is one base away. The chain employs TRBV29-1 and TRBJ2-1, with 7 bases matching TRBD2. J gave up 4 bases and V 3 bases, and 6 bases lay outside the gene matches. The CDR3 covers 14 residues. Germline V gene sequence: CDR1 SQVTM, CDR2 ANQGSEA. The CDR3 loop reads CSVERTRGYNEQFF. CDR3 DNA: TGCAGCGTTGAGAGGACTAGAGGTTACAATGAGCAGTTCTTC.

This clonotype has at least ten counts. The chain couples TRBV4-3 to TRBJ2-7; 8 bases align to TRBD1. CDR1 and CDR2 (germline): LGHNA, YSLEER. CDR3 length: 14 amino acids. The V gene end was trimmed by 4 bases and the J gene end by 3 bases; junction bases not matched to a gene: 5. This CDR3 reads CASSPGQGDYEQYF. The CDR3 nucleotides are TGCGCCAGCAGCCCCGGACAGGGTGACTACGAGCAGTACTTC.

This clonotype was counted many times. The V and J genes are TRBV6-5 and TRBJ1-1, with D unclear. CDR3 length: 13 residues. From germline, CDR1 is MNHEY and CDR2 SVGAGI. Trimming left V 0 bases short and J 2 bases short, with 4 bases between. The CDR3 here is CASSYSVNTEAFF. CDR3 bases: TGTGCCAGCAGTTACTCGGTCAACACTGAAGCTTTCTTT.

Worth noting for this clonotype: A clone one base away is much larger, so this may be a read error. The rearrangement links TRBV29-1 to TRBJ2-6, with 7 bases aligning to TRBD1. Germline CDR1 is SQVTM and CDR2 is ANQGSEA. CDR3 length: 14 amino acids. CDR3 loop: CSVLGTAGAKVLTF. CDR3 DNA: TGCAGCGTTCTCGGGACAGCCGGGGCCAAAGTCCTGACTTTC.

The chain recombines TRBV4-2 with TRBJ2-7, with 9 positions matching TRBD1. V lost 1 base, J lost 5 bases, and 6 bases stayed unmatched. Looked up from germline, CDR1 is LGHNA and CDR2 is YNFKEQ. The CDR3 length is 15 residues. The CDR3 sequence: CASSQVGDRAHEQYF. CDR3 coding DNA: TGTGCCAGCAGCCAAGTCGGGGACAGGGCCCACGAGCAGTACTTC.

This clonotype has at least ten counts. V is TRBV7-2 and J is TRBJ2-1; TRBD2 aligns across 10 bases. J was trimmed by 2 bases and V by 5 bases; bases with no gene match: 3. The CDR3 sequence is 15 residues long. The germline V gene encodes CDR1 SGHTA and CDR2 FQGNSA. Here the CDR3 reads CASSLGTSAYNEQFF. In DNA form, the CDR3 reads TGTGCCAGCAGCCTCGGGACTAGCGCCTACAATGAGCAGTTCTTC.

In this sample, this clonotype turned up a few times. A clone one base away is much larger, so this may be a read error. The CDR3 DNA reads as TGCAGTGCTTCGGGACAGGGGACTCAGCCCCAGAATTTT. Translating it yields CSASGQGTQPQNF. This chain links TRBV20-1 with TRBJ1-5; 10 positions match TRBD1. This CDR3 is 13 amino acids long. Germline CDR1 and CDR2: DFQATT and SNEGSKA (reference sequence).

Of note for this clonotype: Since a much larger clone is just one base distant, this may be a read error. It is likely a read error, because the conserved phenylalanine at the end of the CDR3 is missing. The chain combines TRBV7-2 with TRBJ2-4; 15 bases match TRBD2. Germline-derived CDR1 and CDR2 are SGHTA and FQGNSA. The CDR3 has 18 residues. V shed 5 bases and J 1 base; nucleotides not matched to a gene: 6. CDR3 sequence (DNA): TGTGCCAGCAGCACCCGGACTAGCGGGAGGGCGGCCAAAAACATTCAGTACATC. Translated: CASSTRTSGRAAKNIQYI.

This clonotype was recorded a few times. A much larger clonotype is one base distant, so this may be a read error. The chain recombines TRBV7-2 with TRBJ2-7; 8 positions agree with TRBD1. Germline V CDR1 and CDR2: SGHTA, FQGNSA. CDR3 length: 15 residues. Losses at the gene ends were 1 base for V and 4 bases for J; bases not matched to a gene: 6. CDR3 residues: CASSLDGTGSYEQYF. CDR3 bases: TGTGCCAGCAGCTTAGACGGGACAGGCTCTTACGAGCAGTACTTC.

This clonotype was counted at least ten times. This chain uses TRBV12-3 or TRBV12-4 with TRBJ2-7; TRBD1 agrees at 11 bases. V gave up 4 bases and J gave up 3 bases; unmatched junction bases: 2. This CDR3 spans 14 amino acids. CDR3 sequence reads: CASSSGQGDYEQYF. The CDR3 bases are TGTGCCAGCAGTTCGGGACAGGGGGACTACGAGCAGTACTTC.

This clonotype appeared many times. The genes are TRBV7-9 and TRBJ2-1; 10 bases match TRBD2. This CDR3 is built from 16 residues. Per the germline V gene, CDR1 is SEHNR and CDR2 is FQNEAQ (reference sequence). J lost 6 bases, V lost 5 bases, and 10 bases had no gene match. Here the CDR3 reads CASSPESSGRFNEQFF. As DNA, the CDR3 is TGTGCCAGCAGCCCAGAATCTAGCGGGAGATTCAATGAGCAGTTCTTC.

This clonotype has at least ten counts. The rearrangement joins TRBV20-1 to TRBJ1-5, with D possibly matching TRBD1 (6 bases). The V and J ends lost 5 bases and 2 bases respectively, with 16 bases between them. The CDR3 covers 15 residues. Germline values: CDR1 DFQATT, CDR2 SNEGSKA (reference sequence). CDR3 nucleotides: TGCAGTGCTTTCGGACAGTCCTACGGCAATCAGCCCCAGCATTTT. This gives the protein CSAFGQSYGNQPQHF.